This record covers a single T cell receptor (beta chain). Trimming left V 0 bases short and J 5 bases short, with 7 bases between. Germline values: CDR1 KGHSH, CDR2 LQKENI. This CDR3 spans 13 amino acids. The sample is drawn from a study of blood T cell repertoires in COVID-19. On the study more broadly: The United States, Italy and Spain supplied acute and convalescent COVID-19 samples. T cells, B-cell-depleted T cells, or PBMCs provided the cDNA or gDNA that served as material.

Methods used by the authors: Amplification from reference gene primers served as the basis for estimated nucleated cell counts. Here immunoSEQ multiplex PCR was the method, and the copy in TCRdb shows in-frame clones only, minus some. V, J and clone size are taken as reported in that table, and D and trimming were inferred from the DNA itself. This table has about 87,000 clones, 88% appearing once. The chain couples TRBV18 to TRBJ1-2, with D uncertain. This TCR was recovered from a man aged 80 or over with acute or convalescent COVID-19. The specimen sequenced was peripheral blood. In nucleotides, the CDR3 is TGTGCCAGCTCACCACCGGGGAGTTATGGCTACACCTTC. Amino acid sequence: CASSPPGSYGYTF.